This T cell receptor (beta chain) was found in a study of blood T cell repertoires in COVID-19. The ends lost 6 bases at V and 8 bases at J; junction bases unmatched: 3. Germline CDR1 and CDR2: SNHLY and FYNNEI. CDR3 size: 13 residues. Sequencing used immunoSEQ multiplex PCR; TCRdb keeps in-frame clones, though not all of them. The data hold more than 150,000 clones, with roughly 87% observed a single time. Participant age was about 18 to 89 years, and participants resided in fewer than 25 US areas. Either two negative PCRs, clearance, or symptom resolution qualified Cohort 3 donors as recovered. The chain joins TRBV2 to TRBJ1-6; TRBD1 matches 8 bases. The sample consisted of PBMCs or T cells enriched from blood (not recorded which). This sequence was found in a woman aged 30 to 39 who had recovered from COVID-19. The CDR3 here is CASRVTGDSPLHF. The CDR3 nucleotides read TGTGCCAGCAGGGTGACAGGGGATTCACCCCTCCACTTT.